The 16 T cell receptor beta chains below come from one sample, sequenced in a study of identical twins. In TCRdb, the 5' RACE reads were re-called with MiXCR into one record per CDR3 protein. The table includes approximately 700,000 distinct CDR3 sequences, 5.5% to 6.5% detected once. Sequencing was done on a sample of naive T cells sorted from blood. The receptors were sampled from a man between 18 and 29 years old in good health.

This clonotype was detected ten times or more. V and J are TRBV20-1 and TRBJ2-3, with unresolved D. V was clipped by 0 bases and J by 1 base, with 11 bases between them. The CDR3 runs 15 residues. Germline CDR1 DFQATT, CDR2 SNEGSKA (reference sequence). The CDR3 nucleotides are TGCAGTGCTAGAGATGCCCTGGCGGGCACAGATACGCAGTATTTT. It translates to CSARDALAGTDTQYF.

CDR3 DNA sequence: TGTGCCACCAGTGAAACCGGGACAGGGGTACACTATGGCTACACCTTC. Protein: CATSETGTGVHYGYTF. The rearrangement links TRBV24-1 to TRBJ1-2; 10 bases align to TRBD1. The V gene end was trimmed by 4 bases and the J gene end by 3 bases; junction bases not matched to a gene: 7. Per the germline V gene, CDR1 is KGHDR and CDR2 is SFDVKD. The CDR3 loop spans 16 amino acids.

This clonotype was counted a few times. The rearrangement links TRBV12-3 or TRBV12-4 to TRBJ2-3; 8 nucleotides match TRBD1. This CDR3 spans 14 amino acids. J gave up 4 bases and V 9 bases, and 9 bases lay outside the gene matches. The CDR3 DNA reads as TGTGCCAGTTGGACAGGGTACCCCCCAGATACGCAGTATTTT. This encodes CASWTGYPPDTQYF.

In DNA, the CDR3 is TGTGCCAGCAGGGGGGCGGTGGGAGAAAAACTGTTTTTT. This gives the protein CASRGAVGEKLFF. The J gene is TRBJ1-4, the V gene TRBV6-6, with a weak D call TRBD1 (6 bases). Germline V gene lookup returns CDR1 MNHNY and CDR2 SVGAGI (reference sequence). V was shortened by 6 bases and J by 8 bases, with 13 bases between the two germline ends. The CDR3 sequence is 13 residues long.

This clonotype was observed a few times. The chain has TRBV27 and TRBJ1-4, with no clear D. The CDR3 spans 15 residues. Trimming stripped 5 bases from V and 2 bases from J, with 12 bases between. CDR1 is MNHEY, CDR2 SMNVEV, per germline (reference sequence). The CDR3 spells CASSPWVGTNEKLFF. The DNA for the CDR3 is TGTGCCAGCAGTCCATGGGTGGGGACTAATGAAAAACTGTTTTTT.

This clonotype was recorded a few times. CDR3 residues: CSVRVSGNTIYF. The CDR3 DNA sequence: TGCAGCGTCAGGGTTTCTGGAAACACCATATATTTT. The chain carries TRBV29-1 and TRBJ1-3; possible D gene TRBD1, 5 bases. V was pared by 6 bases and J by 1 base, with 7 bases between. Germline CDR1 reads SQVTM; CDR2 reads ANQGSEA. The CDR3 is made up of 12 amino acids.

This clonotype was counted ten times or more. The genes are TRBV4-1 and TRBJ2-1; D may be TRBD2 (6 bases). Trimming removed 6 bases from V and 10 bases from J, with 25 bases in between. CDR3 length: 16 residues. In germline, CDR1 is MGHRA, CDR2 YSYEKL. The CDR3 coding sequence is TGCGCCAGCAGTCAAAGGGTAGCGGCCCAGGTGGGGGAGCAGTTCTTC. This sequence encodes CASSQRVAAQVGEQFF.

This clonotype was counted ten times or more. The CDR3 here is CASNFRVNTEAFF. Here the CDR3 DNA reads TGTGCCAGCAATTTTAGGGTGAACACTGAAGCTTTCTTT. The chain combines TRBV6-5 with TRBJ1-1; no clear D. V gave up 7 bases and J gave up 0 bases, with 9 bases separating them. The CDR3 has 13 amino acids. Germline CDR1 reads MNHEY; CDR2 reads SVGAGI.

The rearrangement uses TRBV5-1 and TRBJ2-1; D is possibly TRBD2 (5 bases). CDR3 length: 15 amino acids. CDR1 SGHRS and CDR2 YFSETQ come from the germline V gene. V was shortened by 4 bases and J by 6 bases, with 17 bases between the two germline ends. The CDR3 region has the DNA TGCGCCAGCAGCCCCCGGGGTGAACCCTCCAATGAGCAGTTCTTC. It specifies CASSPRGEPSNEQFF.

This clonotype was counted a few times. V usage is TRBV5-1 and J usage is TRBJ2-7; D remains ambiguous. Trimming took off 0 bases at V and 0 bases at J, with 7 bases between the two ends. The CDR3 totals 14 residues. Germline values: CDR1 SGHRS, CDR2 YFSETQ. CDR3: CASSLGPFSYEQYV. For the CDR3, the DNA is TGCGCCAGCAGCTTGGGACCCTTCTCCTACGAGCAGTACGTC.

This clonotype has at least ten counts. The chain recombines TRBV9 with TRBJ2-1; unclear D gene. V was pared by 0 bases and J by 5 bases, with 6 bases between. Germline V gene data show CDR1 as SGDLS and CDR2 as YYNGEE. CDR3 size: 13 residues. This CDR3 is CASSVVPDNEQFF. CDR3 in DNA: TGTGCCAGCAGCGTAGTACCAGACAATGAGCAGTTCTTC.

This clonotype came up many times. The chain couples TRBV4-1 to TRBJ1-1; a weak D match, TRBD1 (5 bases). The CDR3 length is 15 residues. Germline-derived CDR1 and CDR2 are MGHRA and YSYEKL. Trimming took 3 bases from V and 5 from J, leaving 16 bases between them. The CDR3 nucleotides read TGCGCCAGCAGCCAGTTATTTCAGGGACCGACTGAAGCTTTCTTT. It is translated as CASSQLFQGPTEAFF.

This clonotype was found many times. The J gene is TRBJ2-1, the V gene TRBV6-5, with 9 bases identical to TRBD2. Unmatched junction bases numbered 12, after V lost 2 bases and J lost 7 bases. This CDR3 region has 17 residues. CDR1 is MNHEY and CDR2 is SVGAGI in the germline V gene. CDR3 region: CASSYGAAGGPRNEQFF. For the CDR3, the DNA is TGTGCCAGCAGTTACGGGGCGGCGGGAGGGCCGAGGAATGAGCAGTTCTTC.

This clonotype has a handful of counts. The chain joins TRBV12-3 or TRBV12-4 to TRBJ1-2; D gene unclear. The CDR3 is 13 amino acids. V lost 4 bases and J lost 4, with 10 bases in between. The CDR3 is CASSYLYGYGYTF. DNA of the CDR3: TGTGCCAGCAGTTATCTTTACGGCTATGGCTACACCTTC.

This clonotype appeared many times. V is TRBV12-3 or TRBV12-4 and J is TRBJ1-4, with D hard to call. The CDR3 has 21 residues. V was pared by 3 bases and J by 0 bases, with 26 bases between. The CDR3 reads CASSFVTTRAPRAATNEKLFF. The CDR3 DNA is TGTGCCAGCAGTTTTGTGACTACTAGGGCCCCGCGTGCTGCAACTAATGAAAAACTGTTTTTT.

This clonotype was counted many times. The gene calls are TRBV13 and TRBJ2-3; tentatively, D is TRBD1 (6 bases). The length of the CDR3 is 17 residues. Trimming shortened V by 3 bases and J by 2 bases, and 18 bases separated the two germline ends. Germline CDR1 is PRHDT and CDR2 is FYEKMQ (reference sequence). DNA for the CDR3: TGTGCCAGCAGCTTGCGACCGGGACATCAACTCACAGATACGCAGTATTTT. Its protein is CASSLRPGHQLTDTQYF.